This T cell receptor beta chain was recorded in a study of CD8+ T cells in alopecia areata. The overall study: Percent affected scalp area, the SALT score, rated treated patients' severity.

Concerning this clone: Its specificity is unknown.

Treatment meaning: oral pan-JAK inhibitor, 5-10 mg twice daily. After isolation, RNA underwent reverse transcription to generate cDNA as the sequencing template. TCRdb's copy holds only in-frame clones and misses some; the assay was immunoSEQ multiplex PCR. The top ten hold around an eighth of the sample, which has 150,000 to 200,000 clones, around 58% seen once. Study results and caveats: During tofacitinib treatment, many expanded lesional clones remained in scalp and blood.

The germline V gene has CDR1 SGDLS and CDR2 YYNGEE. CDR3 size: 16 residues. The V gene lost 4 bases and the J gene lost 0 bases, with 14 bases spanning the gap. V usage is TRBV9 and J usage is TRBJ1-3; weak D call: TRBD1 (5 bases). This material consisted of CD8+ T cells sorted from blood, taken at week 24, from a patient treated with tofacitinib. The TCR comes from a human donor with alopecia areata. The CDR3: CASSSKDTSSGNTIYF. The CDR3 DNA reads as TGTGCCAGCAGCTCTAAGGACACGAGCTCTGGAAACACCATATATTTT.